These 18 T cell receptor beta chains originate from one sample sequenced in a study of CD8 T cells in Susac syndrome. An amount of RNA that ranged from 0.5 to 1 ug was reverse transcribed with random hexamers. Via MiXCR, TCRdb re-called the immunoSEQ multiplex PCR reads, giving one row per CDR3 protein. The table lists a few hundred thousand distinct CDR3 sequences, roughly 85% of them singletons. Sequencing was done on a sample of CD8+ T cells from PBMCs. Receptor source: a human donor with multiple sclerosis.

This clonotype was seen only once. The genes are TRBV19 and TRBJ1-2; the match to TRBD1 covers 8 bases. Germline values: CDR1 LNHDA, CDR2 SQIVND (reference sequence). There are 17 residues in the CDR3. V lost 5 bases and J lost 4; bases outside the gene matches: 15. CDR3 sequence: CASSGLVLGQGSYGYTF. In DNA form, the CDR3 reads TGTGCCAGTAGTGGTCTAGTCTTAGGACAGGGAAGCTATGGCTACACCTTC.

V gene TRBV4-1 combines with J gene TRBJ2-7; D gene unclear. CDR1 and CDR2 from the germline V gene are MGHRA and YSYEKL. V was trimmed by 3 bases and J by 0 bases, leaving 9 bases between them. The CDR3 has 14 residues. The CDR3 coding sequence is TGCGCCAGCAGCCACGCAACGGGCTCCTACGAGCAGTACTTC. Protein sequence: CASSHATGSYEQYF.

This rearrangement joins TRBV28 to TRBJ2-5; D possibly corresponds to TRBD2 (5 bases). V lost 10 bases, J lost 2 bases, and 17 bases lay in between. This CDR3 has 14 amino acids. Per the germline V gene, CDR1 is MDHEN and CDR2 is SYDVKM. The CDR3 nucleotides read TGTGCCACCCGGAGCGGTTGGGGTCAAGAGACCCAGTACTTC. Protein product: CATRSGWGQETQYF.

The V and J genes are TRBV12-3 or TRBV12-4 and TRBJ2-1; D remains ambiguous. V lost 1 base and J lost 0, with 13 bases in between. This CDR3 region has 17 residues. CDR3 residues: CASSLGAAILSYNEQFF. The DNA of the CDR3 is TGTGCCAGCAGTTTAGGGGCAGCGATCCTCTCCTACAATGAGCAGTTCTTC.

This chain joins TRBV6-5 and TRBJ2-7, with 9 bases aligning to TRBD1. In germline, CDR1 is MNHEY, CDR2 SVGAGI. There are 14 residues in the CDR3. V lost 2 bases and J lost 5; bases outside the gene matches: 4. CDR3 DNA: TGTGCCAGCAGTTACGGGACAGGGAATAACGAGCAGTACTTC. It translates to CASSYGTGNNEQYF.

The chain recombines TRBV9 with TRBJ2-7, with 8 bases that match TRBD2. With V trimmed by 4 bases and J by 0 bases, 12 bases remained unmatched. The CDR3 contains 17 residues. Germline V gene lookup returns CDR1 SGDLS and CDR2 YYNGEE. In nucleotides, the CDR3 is TGTGCCAGCAGCTCACACCCCGGGAGGGCCGGCTCCTACGAGCAGTACTTC. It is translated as CASSSHPGRAGSYEQYF.

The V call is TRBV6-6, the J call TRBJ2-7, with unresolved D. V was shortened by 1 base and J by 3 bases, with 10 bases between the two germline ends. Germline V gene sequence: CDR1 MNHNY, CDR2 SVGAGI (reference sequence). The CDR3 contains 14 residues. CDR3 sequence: CASSYLERNYEQYF. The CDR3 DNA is TGTGCCAGCAGTTACTTGGAAAGGAACTACGAGCAGTACTTC.

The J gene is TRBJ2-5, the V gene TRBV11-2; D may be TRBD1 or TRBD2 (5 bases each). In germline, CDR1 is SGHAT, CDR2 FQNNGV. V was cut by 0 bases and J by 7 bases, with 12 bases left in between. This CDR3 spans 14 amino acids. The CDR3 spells CASSLDGGMRTQYF. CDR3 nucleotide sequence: TGTGCCAGCAGCTTAGATGGGGGTATGAGGACCCAGTACTTC.

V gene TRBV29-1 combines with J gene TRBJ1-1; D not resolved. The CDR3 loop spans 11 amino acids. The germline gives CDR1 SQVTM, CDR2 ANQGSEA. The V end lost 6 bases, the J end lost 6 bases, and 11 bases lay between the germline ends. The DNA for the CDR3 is TGCAGCGTCCCGGTGGGCGCTGAAGCTTTCTTT. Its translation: CSVPVGAEAFF.

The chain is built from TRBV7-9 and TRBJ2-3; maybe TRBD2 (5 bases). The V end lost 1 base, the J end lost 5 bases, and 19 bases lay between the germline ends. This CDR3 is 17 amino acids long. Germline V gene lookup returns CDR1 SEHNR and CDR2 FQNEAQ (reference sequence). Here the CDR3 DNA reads TGTGCCAGCAGCTTAGGGTCTGTGAGGGAGTACGGAGATACGCAGTATTTT. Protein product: CASSLGSVREYGDTQYF.

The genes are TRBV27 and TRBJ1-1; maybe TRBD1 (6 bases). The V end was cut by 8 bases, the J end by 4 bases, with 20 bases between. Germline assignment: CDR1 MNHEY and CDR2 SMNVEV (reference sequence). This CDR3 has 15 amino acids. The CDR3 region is CASRLQGGGSTEAFF. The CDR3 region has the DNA TGTGCCAGCCGACTACAGGGCGGGGGATCCACTGAAGCTTTCTTT.

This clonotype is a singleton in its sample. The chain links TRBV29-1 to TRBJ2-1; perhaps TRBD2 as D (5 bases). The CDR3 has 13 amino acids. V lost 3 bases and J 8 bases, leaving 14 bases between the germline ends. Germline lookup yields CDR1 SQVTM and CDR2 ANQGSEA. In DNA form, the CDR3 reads TGCAGCGTTGATTACACTAATAGCGATGAGCAGTTCTTC. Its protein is CSVDYTNSDEQFF.

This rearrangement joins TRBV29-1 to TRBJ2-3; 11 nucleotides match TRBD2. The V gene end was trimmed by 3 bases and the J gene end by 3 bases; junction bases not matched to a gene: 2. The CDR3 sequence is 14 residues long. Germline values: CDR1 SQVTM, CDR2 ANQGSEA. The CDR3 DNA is TGCAGCGTTGATAGCGGGAGGGCGACAGATACGCAGTATTTT. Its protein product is CSVDSGRATDTQYF.

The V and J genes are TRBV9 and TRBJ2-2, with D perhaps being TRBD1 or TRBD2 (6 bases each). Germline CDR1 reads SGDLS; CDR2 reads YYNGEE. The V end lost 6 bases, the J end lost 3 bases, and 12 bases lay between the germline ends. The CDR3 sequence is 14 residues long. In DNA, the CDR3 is TGTGCCAGCAAAGTCGGGGGCGACACCGGGGAGCTGTTTTTT. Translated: CASKVGGDTGELFF.

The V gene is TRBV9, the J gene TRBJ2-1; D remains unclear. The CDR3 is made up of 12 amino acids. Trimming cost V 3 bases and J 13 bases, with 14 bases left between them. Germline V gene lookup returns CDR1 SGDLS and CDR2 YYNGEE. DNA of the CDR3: TGTGCCAGCAGCGGGGCCCGACTCCTTCAGTTCTTC. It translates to CASSGARLLQFF.

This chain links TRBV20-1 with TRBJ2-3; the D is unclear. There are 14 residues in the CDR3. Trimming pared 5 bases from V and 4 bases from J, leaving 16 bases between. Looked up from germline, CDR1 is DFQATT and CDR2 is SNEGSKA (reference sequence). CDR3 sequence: CSAVERDVSDTQYF. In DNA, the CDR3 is TGCAGTGCTGTAGAGAGAGACGTGTCAGATACGCAGTATTTT.

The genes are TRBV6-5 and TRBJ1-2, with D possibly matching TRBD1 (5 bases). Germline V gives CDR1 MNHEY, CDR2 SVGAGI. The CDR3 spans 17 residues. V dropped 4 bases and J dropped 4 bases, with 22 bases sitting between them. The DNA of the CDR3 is TGTGCCAGCAGTTTTCTAAATAGTGGGACGGCCGTCTATGGCTACACCTTC. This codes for CASSFLNSGTAVYGYTF.

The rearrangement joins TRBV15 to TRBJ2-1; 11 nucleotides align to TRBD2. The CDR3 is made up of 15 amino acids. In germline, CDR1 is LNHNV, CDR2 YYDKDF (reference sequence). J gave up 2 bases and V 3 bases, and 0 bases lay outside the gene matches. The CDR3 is CATSRGLAAYNEQFF. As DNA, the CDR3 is TGTGCCACCAGCAGGGGACTAGCGGCCTACAATGAGCAGTTCTTC.